The following is a T cell receptor (beta chain) sequence with its context. This sample is drawn from a study of blood T cell repertoires in COVID-19. Whole-study context: The study drew acute and convalescent COVID-19 samples from the United States, Italy and Spain. In each case, the material was cDNA or gDNA derived from T cells, B-cell-depleted T cells, or PBMCs.

Germline V CDR1 and CDR2: SGHRS, YFSETQ. Unmatched junction bases numbered 6, after V lost 0 bases and J lost 0 bases. The length of the CDR3 is 18 residues. As originally analysed: Estimation of nucleated cell counts relied on the amplification of reference gene primers. Assay used: immunoSEQ multiplex PCR; TCRdb lists only in-frame clones, some missing. V and J calls and clone size are given by that table; D and trimming were obtained from the DNA. The data show several thousand clones, roughly 70% seen once. The receptor was derived from a human donor in a cohort sampled during active COVID-19. Input material: peripheral blood. This rearrangement joins TRBV5-1 to TRBJ2-6; 7 bases align to TRBD1. CDR3 sequence (DNA): TGCGCCAGCAGCTTGGGACAGGGCATCGGCTCTGGGGCCAACGTCCTGACTTTC. Amino acid sequence: CASSLGQGIGSGANVLTF.